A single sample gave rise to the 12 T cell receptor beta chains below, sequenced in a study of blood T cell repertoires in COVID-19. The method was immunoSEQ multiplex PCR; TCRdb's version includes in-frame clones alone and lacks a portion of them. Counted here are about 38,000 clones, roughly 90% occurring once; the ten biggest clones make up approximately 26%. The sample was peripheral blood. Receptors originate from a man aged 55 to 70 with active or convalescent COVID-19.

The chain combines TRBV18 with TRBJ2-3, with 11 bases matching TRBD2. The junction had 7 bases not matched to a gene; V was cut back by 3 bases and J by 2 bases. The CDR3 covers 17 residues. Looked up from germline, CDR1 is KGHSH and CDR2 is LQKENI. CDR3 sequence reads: CASSPTLAGGHTDTQYF. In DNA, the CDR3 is TGTGCCAGCTCACCTACTCTAGCGGGAGGCCACACAGATACGCAGTATTTT.

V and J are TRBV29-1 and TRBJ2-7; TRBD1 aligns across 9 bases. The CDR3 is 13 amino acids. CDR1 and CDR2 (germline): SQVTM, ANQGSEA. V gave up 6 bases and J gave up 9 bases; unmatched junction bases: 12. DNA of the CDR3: TGCAGCGTAAACCGGGACAGGGAATTAGGGCAGTACTTC. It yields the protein CSVNRDRELGQYF.

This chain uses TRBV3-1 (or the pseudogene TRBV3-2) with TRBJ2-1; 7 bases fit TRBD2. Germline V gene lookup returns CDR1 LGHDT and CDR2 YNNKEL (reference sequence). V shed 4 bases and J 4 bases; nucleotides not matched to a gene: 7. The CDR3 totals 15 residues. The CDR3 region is CASSLQRRGYNEQFF. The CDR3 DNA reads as TGTGCCAGCAGCCTACAGCGGCGGGGGTACAATGAGCAGTTCTTC.

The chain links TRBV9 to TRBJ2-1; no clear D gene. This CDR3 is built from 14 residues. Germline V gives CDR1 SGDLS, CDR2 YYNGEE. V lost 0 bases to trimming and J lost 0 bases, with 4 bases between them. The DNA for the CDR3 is TGTGCCAGCAGCGTAGCGGGCTCCTACAATGAGCAGTTCTTC. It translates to CASSVAGSYNEQFF.

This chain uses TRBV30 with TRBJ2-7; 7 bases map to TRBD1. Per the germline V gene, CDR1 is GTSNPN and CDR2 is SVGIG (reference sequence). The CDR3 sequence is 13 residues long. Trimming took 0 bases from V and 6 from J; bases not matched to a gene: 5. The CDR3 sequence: CAWSVYRGSEQYF. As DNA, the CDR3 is TGTGCCTGGAGTGTCTACAGGGGTAGCGAGCAGTACTTC.

CDR3 protein: CASRAGEMYQETQYF. CDR3 in DNA: TGTGCCAGCAGGGCGGGGGAGATGTACCAAGAGACCCAGTACTTC. The chain couples TRBV11-2 to TRBJ2-5; 7 positions match TRBD2. The length of the CDR3 is 15 residues. In germline, CDR1 is SGHAT, CDR2 FQNNGV. Losses at the gene ends were 6 bases for V and 0 bases for J; bases not matched to a gene: 7.

The CDR3 sequence: CASTSRGNYGYTF. The CDR3 DNA follows: TGTGCCAGCACCTCTCGCGGGAACTATGGCTACACCTTC. The chain recombines TRBV14 with TRBJ1-2; D is uncertain. Looked up from germline, CDR1 is SGHDN and CDR2 is FVKESK. The CDR3 runs 13 residues. With 7 bases removed from V and 2 bases from J, the gap between germline ends came to 11 bases.

The CDR3 bases are TGTGCCAGCGCCCTTTCTAGGAACACTGAAGCTTTCTTT. Amino acids: CASALSRNTEAFF. This chain connects TRBV7-8 to TRBJ1-1; D is undetermined. The CDR3 covers 13 residues. Trimming cost V 8 bases and J 1 base, with 11 bases left between them. From germline, CDR1 is SGHVS and CDR2 FQNEAQ.

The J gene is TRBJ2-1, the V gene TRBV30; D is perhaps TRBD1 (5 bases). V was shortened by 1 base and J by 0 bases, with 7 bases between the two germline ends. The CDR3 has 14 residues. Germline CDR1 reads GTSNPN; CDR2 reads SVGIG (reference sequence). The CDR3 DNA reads TGTGCCTGGAGTGGGGGCTACTCCTACAATGAGCAGTTCTTC. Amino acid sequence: CAWSGGYSYNEQFF. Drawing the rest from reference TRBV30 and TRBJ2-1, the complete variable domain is SQTIHQWPATLVQPVGSPLSLECTVEGTSNPNLYWYRQAAGRGLQLLFYSVGIGQISSEVPQNLSASRPQDRQFILSSKKLLLSDSGFYLCAWSGGYSYNEQFFGPGTRLTVL.

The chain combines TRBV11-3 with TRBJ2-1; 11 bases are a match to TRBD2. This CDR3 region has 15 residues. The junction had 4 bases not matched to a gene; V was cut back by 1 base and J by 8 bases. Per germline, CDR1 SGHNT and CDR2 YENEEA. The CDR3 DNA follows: TGTGCCAGCAGCTTAGGCATAGCGGGGGGGTATGAGCAGTTCTTC. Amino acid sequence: CASSLGIAGGYEQFF.

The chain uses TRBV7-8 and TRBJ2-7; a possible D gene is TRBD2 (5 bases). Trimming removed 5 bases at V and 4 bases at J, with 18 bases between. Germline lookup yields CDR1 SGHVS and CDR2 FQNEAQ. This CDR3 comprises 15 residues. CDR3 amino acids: CASSQGPSGIYEQYF. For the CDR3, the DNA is TGTGCCAGCAGCCAAGGACCCAGCGGAATATACGAGCAGTACTTC. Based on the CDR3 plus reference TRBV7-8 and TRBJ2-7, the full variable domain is GAGVSQSPRYKVAKRGQDVALRCDPISGHVSLFWYQQALGQGPEFLTYFQNEAQLDKSGLPSDRFFAERPEGSVSTLKIQRTQQEDSAVYLCASSQGPSGIYEQYFGPGTRLTVT.

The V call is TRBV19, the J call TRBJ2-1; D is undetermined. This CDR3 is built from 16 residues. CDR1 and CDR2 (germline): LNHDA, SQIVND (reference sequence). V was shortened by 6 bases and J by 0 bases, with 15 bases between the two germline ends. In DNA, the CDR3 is TGTGCCAGTAGCAACGAAATGAGGAGCTCCTACAATGAGCAGTTCTTC. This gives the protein CASSNEMRSSYNEQFF.